A single TCR beta chain is shown here with its context. The record originates from a study of blood T cells in healthy people across ages. CDR3 size: 15 residues. CDR1 and CDR2 (germline): SGHRS, YFSETQ. V gave up 0 bases and J gave up 3 bases, with 13 bases separating them. Primed by a sample-barcoded 5' primer and a J-beta primer mix, a second PCR proceeded for roughly 6 to 12 cycles. TCRdb reprocessed the 5' RACE reads with MiXCR, giving one entry per CDR3 protein. The sample holds just under 900,000 distinct CDR3 sequences, more than 25% seen once. Specimen: blood. The chain links TRBV5-1 to TRBJ2-7; D is possibly TRBD1 (6 bases). The clonotype was recovered from a woman of 80 years or more in good health. Written as DNA, the CDR3 is TGCGCCAGCAGCTTGGATGGGACACCATACTACGAGCAGTACTTC. Its translation is CASSLDGTPYYEQYF.